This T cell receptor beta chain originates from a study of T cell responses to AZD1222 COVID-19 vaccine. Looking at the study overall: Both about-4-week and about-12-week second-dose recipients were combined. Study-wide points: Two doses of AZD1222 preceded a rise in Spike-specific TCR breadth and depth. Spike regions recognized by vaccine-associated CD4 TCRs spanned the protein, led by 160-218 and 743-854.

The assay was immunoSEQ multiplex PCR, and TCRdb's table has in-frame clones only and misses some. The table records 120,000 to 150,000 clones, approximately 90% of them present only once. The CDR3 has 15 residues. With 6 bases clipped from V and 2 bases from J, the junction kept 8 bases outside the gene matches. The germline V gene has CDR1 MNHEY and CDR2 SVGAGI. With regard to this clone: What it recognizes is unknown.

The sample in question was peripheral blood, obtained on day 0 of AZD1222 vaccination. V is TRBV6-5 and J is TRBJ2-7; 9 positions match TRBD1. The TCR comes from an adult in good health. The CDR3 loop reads CASSPSTGGPYEQYF. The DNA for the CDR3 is TGTGCCAGCAGCCCGTCGACAGGGGGGCCCTACGAGCAGTACTTC.